In this sample, the clone carrying this TCR beta chain turned up once. The data were taken from a study of shared clonotypes between healthy human individuals. Germline-derived CDR1 and CDR2 are SGHRS and YFSETQ. V lost 5 bases, J lost 5 bases, and 15 bases lay in between. The CDR3 consists of 14 residues. This table comes from immunoSEQ multiplex PCR, and its TCRdb copy is limited to in-frame clones, with some not included. The sample lists 300,000 to 400,000 clones; around 87% were seen once. The chain employs TRBV5-1 and TRBJ2-3; D gene unclear. Sequencing was done on a sample of memory CD8+ T cells sorted from blood. Sample subset: CD45RO+ cells pooled with CCR7-negative TemRA cells. This TCR was sampled from a man younger than 30 in good health. CDR3 in amino acids: CASRTTRVIDTQYF. The CDR3 coding sequence is TGCGCCAGCAGAACGACCCGTGTAATAGATACGCAGTATTTT.